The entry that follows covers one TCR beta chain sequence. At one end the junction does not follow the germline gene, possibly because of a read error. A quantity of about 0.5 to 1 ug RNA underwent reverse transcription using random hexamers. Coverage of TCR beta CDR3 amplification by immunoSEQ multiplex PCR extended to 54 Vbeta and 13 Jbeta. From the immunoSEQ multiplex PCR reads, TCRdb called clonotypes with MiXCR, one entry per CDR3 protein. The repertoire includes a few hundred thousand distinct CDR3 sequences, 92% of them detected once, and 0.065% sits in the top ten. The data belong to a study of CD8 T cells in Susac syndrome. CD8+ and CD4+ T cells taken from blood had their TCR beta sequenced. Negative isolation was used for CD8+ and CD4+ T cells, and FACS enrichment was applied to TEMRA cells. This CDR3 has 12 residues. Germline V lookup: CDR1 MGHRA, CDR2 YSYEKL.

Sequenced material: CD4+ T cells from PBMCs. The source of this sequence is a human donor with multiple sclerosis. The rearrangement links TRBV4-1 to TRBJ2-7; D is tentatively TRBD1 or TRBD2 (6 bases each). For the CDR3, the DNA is TGCGCCAGCAGTCCTCCGGGGGCTAGTTTGCACTTC. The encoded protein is CASSPPGASLHF.